The clone carrying this T cell receptor beta chain has more than one count but fewer than ten. No antigen is known for it. Trimming stripped 7 bases from V and 5 bases from J, with 14 bases between. The CDR3 length is 13 residues. Germline V lookup: CDR1 LNHDA, CDR2 SQIVND (reference sequence). This sample is part of a study of T cell responses to AZD1222 COVID-19 vaccine. Points from the study as a whole: Females made up more of the donors, who were largely white British, and clonal diversity may have come out too low.

The protocol was immunoSEQ multiplex PCR, while the TCRdb copy is restricted to in-frame clones and leaves out a portion. The sample has more than 85,000 clones; approximately 84% are singletons. This sequence originates from an adult who received the AZD1222 COVID-19 vaccine. This chain joins TRBV19 and TRBJ1-2; a weak D match, TRBD1 (6 bases). Sequences were derived from peripheral blood, sampled 28 days after the second AZD1222 dose. The CDR3 DNA follows: TGTGCCAGTAAAAGGGGGGGCCCTTATGGCTACACCTTC. Translating it yields CASKRGGPYGYTF.